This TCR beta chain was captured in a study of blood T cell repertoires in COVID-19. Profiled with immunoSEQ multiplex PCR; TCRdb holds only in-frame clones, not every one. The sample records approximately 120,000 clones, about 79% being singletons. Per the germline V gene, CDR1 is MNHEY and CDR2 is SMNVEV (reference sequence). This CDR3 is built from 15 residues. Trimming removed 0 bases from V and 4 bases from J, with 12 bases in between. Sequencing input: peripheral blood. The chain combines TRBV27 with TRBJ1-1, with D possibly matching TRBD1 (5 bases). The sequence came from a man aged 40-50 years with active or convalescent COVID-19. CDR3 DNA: TGTGCCAGCAGTTTATCGAGGGCGGGGGGCACTGAAGCTTTCTTT. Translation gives CASSLSRAGGTEAFF.